This passage covers 9 T cell receptor beta chains from one sample sequenced in a study of blood T cells in healthy people across ages. Together with a sample-barcoded 5' primer, a J-beta primer mix was included in a second PCR lasting roughly 6 to 12 cycles. MiXCR, run by TCRdb on the 5' RACE reads, gives a single entry per CDR3 protein. The profile covers about 1.8 million distinct CDR3 sequences, with roughly 49% appearing a single time and over 2% taken by the ten largest. The sequenced sample was blood. All receptors come from a woman between 40 and 50 years old in good health.

This clonotype was observed a handful of times. The rearrangement joins TRBV5-1 to TRBJ2-1; D gene unclear. Germline assignment: CDR1 SGHRS and CDR2 YFSETQ. The V and J ends lost 4 bases and 9 bases respectively, with 11 bases between them. This CDR3 spans 12 amino acids. The CDR3 sequence: CASSVSLGEQFF. DNA of the CDR3: TGCGCCAGCAGCGTGTCCTTGGGTGAGCAGTTCTTC.

This chain connects TRBV6-5 to TRBJ2-1; 8 bases map to TRBD2. Germline CDR1 reads MNHEY; CDR2 reads SVGAGI. The CDR3 loop spans 15 amino acids. V trimming: 7 bases; J trimming: 8 bases; junction bases outside the gene matches: 13. CDR3 DNA sequence: TGTGCCAGCAACCCAAACCGGGGGGGCATCGATGAGCAGTTCTTC. Its protein is CASNPNRGGIDEQFF.

This clonotype was observed once. The chain links TRBV28 to TRBJ2-1, with 7 bases aligning to TRBD2. The J call may be mistaken, given a closer DNA end match to TRBJ2-7. The CDR3 loop spans 16 amino acids. CDR1 is MDHEN and CDR2 is SYDVKM in the germline V gene. Written as DNA, the CDR3 is TGTGCCAGCACGACCGGCGGGGGAAGCTCCTACAATGAGCAGTACTTC. Its translation is CASTTGGGSSYNEQYF.

The rearrangement joins TRBV4-2 to TRBJ1-4; 8 bases are shared with TRBD1. Losses at the gene ends were 3 bases for V and 5 bases for J; bases not matched to a gene: 2. Germline CDR1 is LGHNA and CDR2 is YNFKEQ. This CDR3 is built from 14 residues. DNA of the CDR3: TGTGCCAGCAGCCAGACAGGGGACAATGAAAAACTGTTTTTT. It yields the protein CASSQTGDNEKLFF.

This clonotype was seen only once. This chain joins TRBV6-2 or TRBV6-3 and TRBJ2-7; D remains unclear. In germline, CDR1 is MNHEY, CDR2 SVGEGT. The CDR3 covers 12 residues. Trimming cost V 7 bases and J 2 bases, with 9 bases left between them. The CDR3 DNA is TGTGCCAGCAAGACGGCCCCCTACGAGCAGTACTTC. It translates to CASKTAPYEQYF.

This clonotype was counted only a few times. The rearrangement links TRBV20-1 to TRBJ2-5, with D hard to call. The V end was cut by 0 bases, the J end by 5 bases, with 7 bases between. Germline V gives CDR1 DFQATT, CDR2 SNEGSKA (reference sequence). The CDR3 runs 12 residues. The DNA for the CDR3 is TGCAGTGCTAGAGATATCCCGGAGACCCAGTACTTC. As protein: CSARDIPETQYF.

V usage is TRBV6-1 and J usage is TRBJ2-5; TRBD2 is a possible D gene (5 bases). This CDR3 is 11 amino acids long. Germline V gene sequence: CDR1 MNHNS, CDR2 SASEGT. V lost 4 bases, J lost 13 bases, and 13 bases lay in between. The CDR3 region is CASSVYAGLYF. CDR3 DNA sequence: TGTGCCAGCAGTGTTTACGCGGGCCTGTACTTC.

The rearrangement joins TRBV7-2 to TRBJ1-1; a possible D gene is TRBD1 (5 bases). The CDR3 contains 15 residues. V gave up 4 bases and J gave up 4 bases, with 16 bases separating them. Germline V gene data show CDR1 as SGHTA and CDR2 as FQGNSA. This chain's CDR3 is CASSSRAPGGTEAFF. The CDR3 DNA reads as TGTGCCAGCAGCTCCCGGGCCCCGGGGGGCACTGAAGCTTTCTTT.

Points on this clonotype: Germline and junction disagree at one end, which may indicate a read error. The rearrangement links TRBV29-1 to TRBJ2-2; perhaps D is TRBD1 or TRBD2 (5 bases each). Germline V gene data show CDR1 as SQVTM and CDR2 as ANQGSEA. This CDR3 has 13 amino acids. The CDR3 DNA is TGCAGTGTTGAGGGCAGGGTCACCGGGGAGCTGTTTTTT. This sequence encodes CSVEGRVTGELFF.